This TCR beta chain was documented in a study of neoadjuvant nivolumab and ipilimumab in lung cancer. On the study more broadly: Nivolumab 3 mg/kg was given days 1, 15 and 29, plus ipilimumab 1 mg/kg day 1 in combination.

Findings of the study overall: Only a small number of samples underwent TCR sequencing. TCR richness and clonality were higher in tumors than adjacent uninvolved lung.

Germline loops: CDR1 SGHRS, CDR2 YFSETQ. The length of the CDR3 is 15 residues. Clones were read by immunoSEQ multiplex PCR, and TCRdb kept only the in-frame ones, dropping some. This sample has some 29,000 clones, with 83% found just once. Of note for this clone: What it binds is unknown. At one boundary the junction diverges from the germline segment, which might be a read error.

The TCR comes from an adult with non-small cell lung cancer. The chain is built from TRBV5-1 and TRBJ1-4; D gene unclear. The starting material was tumor tissue, obtained after neoadjuvant nivolumab, alone or with ipilimumab, at or shortly before surgery. As DNA, the CDR3 is TGCGCCACCAGCGTGGAGGGAGCAACTAATGAAAAACTGTTTTTT. Amino acids: CATSVEGATNEKLFF.